These T cell receptor beta chains were read from a single sample in a study of radiation and T cells in renal cell carcinoma. Data came from immunoSEQ multiplex PCR; TCRdb stores just in-frame clones and leaves some out. Of about 22,000 clones listed, 80% are singletons. Sequences were derived from blood, sampled from a patient whose treatment included radiotherapy and nephrectomy. These receptors all come from a man aged 60-69 years with renal cell carcinoma. Each CDR3 is given with its conserved first and last residue. Each record gives: clone size, V gene, J gene, D gene, CDR3 DNA, CDR3 protein. D genes are given only for firm matches. Clone size appears in some rows only: once, few, many, or a class for an expanded clone.

clone_size: NA; v_call: TRBV27; j_call: TRBJ2-1; d_call: NA; cdr3_nt: TGTGCCAGCAGTTTTGGGTCTGGCAATGAGCAGTTCTTC; cdr3_aa: CASSFGSGNEQFF
clone_size: few; v_call: TRBV5-6; j_call: TRBJ2-7; d_call: NA; cdr3_nt: TGTGCCAGCGCTCTTGAGGGGAACTACGAGCAGTACTTC; cdr3_aa: CASALEGNYEQYF
clone_size: once; v_call: TRBV30; j_call: TRBJ2-3; d_call: NA; cdr3_nt: TGTGCCTGGAGTGTATATGTGGCGCTCTCGAAATTGGGTACGCAGTATTTT; cdr3_aa: CAWSVYVALSKLGTQYF
clone_size: NA; v_call: TRBV5-6; j_call: TRBJ2-5; d_call: TRBD2; cdr3_nt: TGTGCCAGCAGCTGGCGGAGGACTAGCGGCCAAGAGACCCAGTACTTC; cdr3_aa: CASSWRRTSGQETQYF
clone_size: NA; v_call: TRBV7-2; j_call: TRBJ1-2; d_call: TRBD1; cdr3_nt: TGTGCCAGCAGCTCACGTACCGGGACAGTTTATGGCTACACCTTC; cdr3_aa: CASSSRTGTVYGYTF
clone_size: once; v_call: TRBV5-1; j_call: TRBJ2-1; d_call: TRBD2; cdr3_nt: TGCGCCAGCAGGGGCGGGAGGCCCTTCGCGGGAGAGCAGTTCTTC; cdr3_aa: CASRGGRPFAGEQFF
clone_size: NA; v_call: TRBV6-4; j_call: TRBJ2-1; d_call: NA; cdr3_nt: TGTGCCAGGAACTATGAGCAGTTCTTC; cdr3_aa: CARNYEQFF
clone_size: once; v_call: TRBV7-2; j_call: TRBJ1-2; d_call: NA; cdr3_nt: TGTGCCAGCAGCGATAAGGACTCCGGGGGCTACACCTTC; cdr3_aa: CASSDKDSGGYTF
clone_size: NA; v_call: TRBV27; j_call: TRBJ2-7; d_call: NA; cdr3_nt: TGTGCCAGCAGTCCGGGGGGCAGGGTTTTGGCCGAGCAGTACTTC; cdr3_aa: CASSPGGRVLAEQYF
clone_size: NA; v_call: TRBV2; j_call: TRBJ2-2; d_call: TRBD2; cdr3_nt: TGTGCCAGCAGGGATCCACTACTAGCGGGAAGGAACACCGGGGAGCTGTTTTTT; cdr3_aa: CASRDPLLAGRNTGELFF
clone_size: NA; v_call: TRBV7-2; j_call: TRBJ2-7; d_call: NA; cdr3_nt: TGTGCCAGCAGCTTATCAGTGGGCAGCTGGGACGAGCAGTACTTC; cdr3_aa: CASSLSVGSWDEQYF
clone_size: NA; v_call: TRBV11-2; j_call: TRBJ2-7; d_call: TRBD1; cdr3_nt: TGTGCCAGCAGCTTAGAGGCAGGGGGCACCTACGAGCAGTACTTC; cdr3_aa: CASSLEAGGTYEQYF
clone_size: once; v_call: TRBV7-9; j_call: TRBJ2-3; d_call: NA; cdr3_nt: TGTGCCAGCAGCTTATCTAGCAGAAACACAGATACGCAGTATTTT; cdr3_aa: CASSLSSRNTDTQYF
clone_size: NA; v_call: TRBV5-1; j_call: TRBJ1-1; d_call: NA; cdr3_nt: TGCGCCAGCAGCTTGGCCCCCGCGGGGAGCACTGAAGCTTTCTTT; cdr3_aa: CASSLAPAGSTEAFF
clone_size: NA; v_call: TRBV4-1; j_call: TRBJ2-3; d_call: NA; cdr3_nt: TGCGCCAGCAGCCAAGAACTCACAGATACGCAGTATTTT; cdr3_aa: CASSQELTDTQYF
clone_size: NA; v_call: TRBV9; j_call: TRBJ2-3; d_call: TRBD2; cdr3_nt: TGTGCCAGCAGCTTCGGACTAGCGGTCAGCACAGATACGCAGTATTTT; cdr3_aa: CASSFGLAVSTDTQYF
clone_size: NA; v_call: TRBV4-1; j_call: TRBJ2-7; d_call: TRBD2; cdr3_nt: TGCGCCAGCAGTCGGACTAGCGGGAGTTACGAGCAGTACTTC; cdr3_aa: CASSRTSGSYEQYF
clone_size: NA; v_call: TRBV18; j_call: TRBJ1-4; d_call: TRBD1; cdr3_nt: TGTGCCAGCTCACAGGGACAGCGGGCTGAAAAACTGTTTTTT; cdr3_aa: CASSQGQRAEKLFF
clone_size: once; v_call: TRBV7-9; j_call: TRBJ2-7; d_call: TRBD1; cdr3_nt: TGTGCCAGCGAACTGGGACAGGGGGTGGCCGAGCAGTACTTC; cdr3_aa: CASELGQGVAEQYF
clone_size: NA; v_call: TRBV10-1; j_call: TRBJ2-5; d_call: NA; cdr3_nt: TGCGCCAGCAGTGAGTCGGCCCTTGATGGAGAGACCCAGTACTTC; cdr3_aa: CASSESALDGETQYF
clone_size: NA; v_call: TRBV4-3; j_call: TRBJ1-6; d_call: NA; cdr3_nt: TGCGCCAGCAGCCAAGTTCGGTATTCACCCCTCCACTTT; cdr3_aa: CASSQVRYSPLHF
clone_size: NA; v_call: TRBV6-9; j_call: TRBJ2-7; d_call: NA; cdr3_nt: TGTGCCAGCAGGGGTGGGTCGAGCGGTAAAGCCTACGAGCAGTACTTC; cdr3_aa: CASRGGSSGKAYEQYF
clone_size: NA; v_call: TRBV7-9; j_call: TRBJ2-7; d_call: NA; cdr3_nt: TGTGCCAGCGGGGGCTACGAGCAGTACTTC; cdr3_aa: CASGGYEQYF
clone_size: NA; v_call: TRBV5-4; j_call: TRBJ2-7; d_call: TRBD2; cdr3_nt: TGTGCCAGCAGCTCGACTAGCGATTTACGCGAGCAGTACTTC; cdr3_aa: CASSSTSDLREQYF
clone_size: NA; v_call: TRBV7-2; j_call: TRBJ2-3; d_call: TRBD1; cdr3_nt: TGTGCCAGCAGCTCAGACAGGGGCTGGGATACGCAGTATTTT; cdr3_aa: CASSSDRGWDTQYF
clone_size: NA; v_call: TRBV6-5; j_call: TRBJ2-7; d_call: NA; cdr3_nt: TGTGCCAGCAGCCCTCCGGGAGTTGGCGAGCAGTACTTC; cdr3_aa: CASSPPGVGEQYF
clone_size: NA; v_call: TRBV18; j_call: TRBJ2-7; d_call: TRBD2; cdr3_nt: TGTGCCAGCTCACCGACTAGCGGGAGGGTAAATGAGCAGTACTTC; cdr3_aa: CASSPTSGRVNEQYF
clone_size: NA; v_call: TRBV30; j_call: TRBJ2-5; d_call: NA; cdr3_nt: TGTGCCTGGAGTTTGTTGGCAGAGACCCAGTACTTC; cdr3_aa: CAWSLLAETQYF
clone_size: NA; v_call: TRBV6-6; j_call: TRBJ1-1; d_call: NA; cdr3_nt: TGTGCCAGCAGAGAAATGAACACTGAAGCTTTCTTT; cdr3_aa: CASREMNTEAFF
clone_size: NA; v_call: TRBV6-5; j_call: TRBJ2-5; d_call: TRBD2; cdr3_nt: TGTGCCAGCAGTTACTCGGAGCGGGACGTGGAGACCCAGTACTTC; cdr3_aa: CASSYSERDVETQYF
clone_size: NA; v_call: TRBV7-9; j_call: TRBJ2-1; d_call: TRBD2; cdr3_nt: TGTGCCAGCAGCTTGCTAGCGGGACTTCCGGACAATGAGCAGTTCTTC; cdr3_aa: CASSLLAGLPDNEQFF
clone_size: NA; v_call: TRBV7-9; j_call: TRBJ1-1; d_call: NA; cdr3_nt: TGTGCCAGTCACTGGGGGGCGGCTATGAACACTGAAGCTTTCTTT; cdr3_aa: CASHWGAAMNTEAFF
clone_size: NA; v_call: TRBV5-1; j_call: TRBJ2-3; d_call: TRBD2; cdr3_nt: TGCGCCAGCAGCTTAAGACTAGCGGGAATAGATACGCAGTATTTT; cdr3_aa: CASSLRLAGIDTQYF
clone_size: few; v_call: TRBV7-2; j_call: TRBJ2-3; d_call: TRBD2; cdr3_nt: TGTGCCAGCAGCAACGGGGGACTAGCGGGAGGAACTAGCACAGATACGCAGTATTTT; cdr3_aa: CASSNGGLAGGTSTDTQYF
clone_size: NA; v_call: TRBV4-3; j_call: TRBJ1-4; d_call: NA; cdr3_nt: TGCGCCAGCAGCCAAGATACCGGTACTAATGAAAAACTGTTTTTT; cdr3_aa: CASSQDTGTNEKLFF
clone_size: few; v_call: TRBV5-1; j_call: TRBJ1-6; d_call: NA; cdr3_nt: TGCGCCAGCAGCTTGGCCCCCCTGAATAATTCACCCCTCCACTTT; cdr3_aa: CASSLAPLNNSPLHF
clone_size: NA; v_call: TRBV5-8; j_call: TRBJ1-4; d_call: NA; cdr3_nt: TGTGCCAGCAGCTTTTACAGCCCCGGTGAAAAACTGTTTTTT; cdr3_aa: CASSFYSPGEKLFF
clone_size: NA; v_call: TRBV10-1; j_call: TRBJ2-3; d_call: TRBD1; cdr3_nt: TGCGCCAGCAGTGGCACCGGGACAGGGGCAGATACGCAGTATTTT; cdr3_aa: CASSGTGTGADTQYF
clone_size: NA; v_call: TRBV27; j_call: TRBJ2-7; d_call: TRBD1; cdr3_nt: TGTGCCAGCAGTTCCAAGGGACAGGGTCGGACCTACGAGCAGTACTTC; cdr3_aa: CASSSKGQGRTYEQYF
clone_size: NA; v_call: TRBV4-1; j_call: TRBJ2-3; d_call: NA; cdr3_nt: TGCGCCAGCAGCCAAGACAGCTCCAGGTACGAGGCGCAGTATTTT; cdr3_aa: CASSQDSSRYEAQYF
clone_size: NA; v_call: TRBV11-3; j_call: TRBJ1-5; d_call: NA; cdr3_nt: TGTGCCAGCAGCTTGGGACGGCATTTT; cdr3_aa: CASSLGRHF
clone_size: NA; v_call: TRBV7-2; j_call: TRBJ1-2; d_call: NA; cdr3_nt: TGTGCCAGCAACGAAGGTGGCATTTACTATGGCTACACCTTC; cdr3_aa: CASNEGGIYYGYTF
clone_size: NA; v_call: TRBV7-2; j_call: TRBJ2-7; d_call: NA; cdr3_nt: TGTGCCAGCACCTGGTCCACACAGGGCTCCTACGAGCAGTACTTC; cdr3_aa: CASTWSTQGSYEQYF
clone_size: once; v_call: TRBV18; j_call: TRBJ1-2; d_call: NA; cdr3_nt: TGTGCCAGCTCACCAAAGGGGAACTATGGCTACACCTTC; cdr3_aa: CASSPKGNYGYTF
clone_size: NA; v_call: TRBV5-1; j_call: TRBJ2-1; d_call: NA; cdr3_nt: TGCGCCAGCAGCTATAGTCTAAGGGGCAATGAGCAGTTCTTC; cdr3_aa: CASSYSLRGNEQFF
clone_size: NA; v_call: TRBV19; j_call: TRBJ2-7; d_call: NA; cdr3_nt: TGTGCCAGTAGTTCAAGGAGAGGAAACTACGAGCAGTACTTC; cdr3_aa: CASSSRRGNYEQYF
clone_size: NA; v_call: TRBV10-3; j_call: TRBJ1-5; d_call: NA; cdr3_nt: TGTGCCATCAGTAGGACAGTCAATCAGCCCCAGCATTTT; cdr3_aa: CAISRTVNQPQHF